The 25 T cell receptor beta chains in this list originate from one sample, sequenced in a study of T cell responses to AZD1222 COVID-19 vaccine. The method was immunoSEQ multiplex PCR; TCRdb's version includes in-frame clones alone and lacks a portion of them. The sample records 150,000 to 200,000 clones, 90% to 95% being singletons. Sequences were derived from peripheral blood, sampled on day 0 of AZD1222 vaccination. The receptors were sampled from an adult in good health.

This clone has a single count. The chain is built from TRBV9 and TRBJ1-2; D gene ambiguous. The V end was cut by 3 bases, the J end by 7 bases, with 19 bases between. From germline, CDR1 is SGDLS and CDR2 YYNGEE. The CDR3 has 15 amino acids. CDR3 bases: TGTGCCAGCAGCGCCGCCGGGTCAGAACTTCCTGGCTACACCTTC. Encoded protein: CASSAAGSELPGYTF.

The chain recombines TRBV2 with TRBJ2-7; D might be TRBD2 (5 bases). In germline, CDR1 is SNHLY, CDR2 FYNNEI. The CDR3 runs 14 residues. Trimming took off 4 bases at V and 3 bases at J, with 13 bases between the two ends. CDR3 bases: TGTGCCAGCAGTGGCAGGCGGGTGCTCTACGAGCAGTACTTC. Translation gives CASSGRRVLYEQYF.

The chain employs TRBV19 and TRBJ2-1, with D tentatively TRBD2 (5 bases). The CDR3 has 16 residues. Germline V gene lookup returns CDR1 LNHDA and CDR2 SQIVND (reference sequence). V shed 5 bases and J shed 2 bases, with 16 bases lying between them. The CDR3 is CASSAVSGLTYNEQFF. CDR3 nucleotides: TGTGCCAGTAGTGCGGTGAGCGGACTCACCTACAATGAGCAGTTCTTC.

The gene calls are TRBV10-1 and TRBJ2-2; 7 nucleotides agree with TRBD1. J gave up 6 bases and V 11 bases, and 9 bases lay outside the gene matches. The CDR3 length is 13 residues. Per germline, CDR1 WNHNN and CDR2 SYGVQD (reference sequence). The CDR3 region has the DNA TGCGCCTCCTCGACAGGGCTCGCCGGGGAGCTGTTTTTT. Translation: CASSTGLAGELFF.

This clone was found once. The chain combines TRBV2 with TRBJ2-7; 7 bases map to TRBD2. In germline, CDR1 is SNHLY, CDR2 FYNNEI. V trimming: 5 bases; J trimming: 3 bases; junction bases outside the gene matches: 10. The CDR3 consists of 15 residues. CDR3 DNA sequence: TGTGCCAGCAGTCCTTGGGCTAGCGGTAACTACGAGCAGTACTTC. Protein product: CASSPWASGNYEQYF.

In DNA, the CDR3 is TGTGCTAGTGGCCTAGGCCGGGACCGGAGCGGCGGGCATGGCTACACCTTC. Its translation is CASGLGRDRSGGHGYTF. This chain uses TRBV12-5 with TRBJ1-2, with D perhaps TRBD1 (5 bases). The CDR3 is 17 residues long. Trimming pared 6 bases from V and 6 bases from J, leaving 26 bases between. The germline V gene encodes CDR1 LGHNT and CDR2 FRNRAP.

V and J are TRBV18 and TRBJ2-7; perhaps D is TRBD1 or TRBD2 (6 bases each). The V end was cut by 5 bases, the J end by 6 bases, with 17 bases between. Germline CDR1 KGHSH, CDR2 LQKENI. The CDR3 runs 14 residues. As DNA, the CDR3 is TGTGCCAGCTCATCCACGACAGGAGGGAGCGAGCAGTACTTC. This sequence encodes CASSSTTGGSEQYF.

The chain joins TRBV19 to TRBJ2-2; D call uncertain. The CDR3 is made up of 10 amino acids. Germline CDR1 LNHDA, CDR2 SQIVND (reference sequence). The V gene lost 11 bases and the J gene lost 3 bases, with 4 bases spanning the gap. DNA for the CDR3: TGTGCCGTAGACACCGGGGAGCTGTTTTTT. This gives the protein CAVDTGELFF.

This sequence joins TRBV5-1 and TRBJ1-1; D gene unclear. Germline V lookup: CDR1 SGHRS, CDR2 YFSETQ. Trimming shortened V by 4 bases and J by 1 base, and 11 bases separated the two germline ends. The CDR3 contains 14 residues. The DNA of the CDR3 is TGCGCCAGCAGCCGAACCGGGCCGAACACTGAAGCTTTCTTT. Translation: CASSRTGPNTEAFF.

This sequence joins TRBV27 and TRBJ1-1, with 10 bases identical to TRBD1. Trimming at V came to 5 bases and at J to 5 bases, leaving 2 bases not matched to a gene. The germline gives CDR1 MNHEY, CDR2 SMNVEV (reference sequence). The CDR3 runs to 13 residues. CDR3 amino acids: CASSRTGGTEAFF. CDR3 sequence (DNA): TGTGCCAGCAGTCGGACAGGGGGAACTGAAGCTTTCTTT.

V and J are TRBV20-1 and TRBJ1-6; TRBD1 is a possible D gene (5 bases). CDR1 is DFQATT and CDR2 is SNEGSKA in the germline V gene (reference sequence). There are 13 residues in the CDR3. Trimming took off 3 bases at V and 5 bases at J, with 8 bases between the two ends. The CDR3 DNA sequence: TGCAGTGCTAGTGCGGGGGATAATTCACCCCTCCACTTT. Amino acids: CSASAGDNSPLHF.

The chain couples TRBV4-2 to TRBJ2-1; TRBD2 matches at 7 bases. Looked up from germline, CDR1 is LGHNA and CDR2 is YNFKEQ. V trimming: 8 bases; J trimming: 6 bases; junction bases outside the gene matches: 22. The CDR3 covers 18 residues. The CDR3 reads CASAPNVAGASLGNEQFF. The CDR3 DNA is TGTGCCAGCGCCCCCAATGTGGCGGGAGCTTCTCTCGGCAATGAGCAGTTCTTC.

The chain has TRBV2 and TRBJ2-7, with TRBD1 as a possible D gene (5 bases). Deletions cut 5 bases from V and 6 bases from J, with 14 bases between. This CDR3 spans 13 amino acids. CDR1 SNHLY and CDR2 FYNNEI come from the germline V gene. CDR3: CASSTRVIREQYF. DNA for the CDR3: TGTGCCAGCAGTACCAGGGTGATTCGCGAGCAGTACTTC. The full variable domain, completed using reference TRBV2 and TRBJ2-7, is EPEVTQTPSHQVTQMGQEVILRCVPISNHLYFYWYRQILGQKVEFLVSFYNNEISEKSEIFDDQFSVERPDGSNFTLKIRSTKLEDSAMYFCASSTRVIREQYFGPGTRLTVT.

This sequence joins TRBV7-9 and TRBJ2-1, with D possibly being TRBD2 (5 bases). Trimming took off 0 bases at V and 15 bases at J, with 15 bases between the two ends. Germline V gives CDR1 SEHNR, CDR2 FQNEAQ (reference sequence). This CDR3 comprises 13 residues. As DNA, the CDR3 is TGTGCCAGCAGCTTAGCCCCCGGGATCAGTCCGTTCTTC. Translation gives CASSLAPGISPFF. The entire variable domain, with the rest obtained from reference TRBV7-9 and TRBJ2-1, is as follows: DTGVSQNPRHKITKRGQNVTFRCDPISEHNRLYWYRQTLGQGPEFLTYFQNEAQLEKSRLLSDRFSAERPKGSFSTLEIQRTEQGDSAMYLCASSLAPGISPFFGPGTRLTVL.

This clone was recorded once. CDR3 in amino acids: CASSLRDRATEAFF. Written as DNA, the CDR3 is TGTGCCAGCAGCCTCCGGGACAGGGCCACTGAAGCTTTCTTT. This chain connects TRBV3-1 (or the pseudogene TRBV3-2) to TRBJ1-1; 9 nucleotides agree with TRBD1. Germline V gives CDR1 LGHDT, CDR2 YNNKEL (reference sequence). Losses at the gene ends were 4 bases for V and 4 bases for J; bases not matched to a gene: 4. This CDR3 has 14 residues.

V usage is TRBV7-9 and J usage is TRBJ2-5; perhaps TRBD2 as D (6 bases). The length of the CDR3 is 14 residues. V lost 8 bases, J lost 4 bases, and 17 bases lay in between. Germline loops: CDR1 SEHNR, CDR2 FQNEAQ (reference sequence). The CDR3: CASSAWEVRETQYF. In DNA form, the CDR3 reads TGTGCCAGCTCAGCTTGGGAGGTGAGAGAGACCCAGTACTTC.

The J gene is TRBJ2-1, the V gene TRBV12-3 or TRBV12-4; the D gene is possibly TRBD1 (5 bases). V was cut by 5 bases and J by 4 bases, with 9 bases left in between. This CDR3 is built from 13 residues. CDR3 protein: CASSLQGYNEQFF. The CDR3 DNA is TGTGCCAGCAGTCTTCAGGGTTACAATGAGCAGTTCTTC.

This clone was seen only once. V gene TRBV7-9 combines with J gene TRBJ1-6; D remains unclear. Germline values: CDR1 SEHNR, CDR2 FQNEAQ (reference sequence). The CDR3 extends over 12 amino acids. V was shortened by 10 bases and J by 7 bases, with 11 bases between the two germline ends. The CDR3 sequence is CATEDGNSPLHF. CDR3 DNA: TGTGCCACCGAAGACGGGAATTCACCCCTCCACTTT.

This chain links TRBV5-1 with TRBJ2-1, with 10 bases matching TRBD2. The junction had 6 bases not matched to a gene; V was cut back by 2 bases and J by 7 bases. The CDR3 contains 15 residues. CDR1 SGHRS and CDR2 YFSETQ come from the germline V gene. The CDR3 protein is CASSLGTSAINEQFF. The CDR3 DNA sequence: TGCGCCAGCAGCTTAGGGACTAGCGCAATAAATGAGCAGTTCTTC.

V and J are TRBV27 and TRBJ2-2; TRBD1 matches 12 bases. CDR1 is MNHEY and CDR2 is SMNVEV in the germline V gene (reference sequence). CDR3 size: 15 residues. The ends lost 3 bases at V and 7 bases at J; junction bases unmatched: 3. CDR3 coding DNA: TGTGCCAGCAGTTTTGGGACAGGGGGCAGCGGGGAGCTGTTTTTT. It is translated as CASSFGTGGSGELFF.

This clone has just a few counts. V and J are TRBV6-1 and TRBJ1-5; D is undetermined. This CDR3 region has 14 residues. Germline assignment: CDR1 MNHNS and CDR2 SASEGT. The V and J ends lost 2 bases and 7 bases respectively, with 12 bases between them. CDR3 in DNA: TGTGCCAGCAGTGAAATTGGAATTTACCAGCCCCAGCATTTT. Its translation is CASSEIGIYQPQHF.

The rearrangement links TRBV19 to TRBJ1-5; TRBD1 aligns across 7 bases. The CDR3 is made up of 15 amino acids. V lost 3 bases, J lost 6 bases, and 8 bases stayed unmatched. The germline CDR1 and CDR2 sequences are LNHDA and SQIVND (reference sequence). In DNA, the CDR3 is TGTGCCAGTAGTATCGTGACAGGGCTCGGTCAGCCCCAGCATTTT. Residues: CASSIVTGLGQPQHF. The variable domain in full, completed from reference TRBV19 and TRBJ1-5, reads DGGITQSPKYLFRKEGQNVTLSCEQNLNHDAMYWYRQDPGQGLRLIYYSQIVNDFQKGDIAEGYSVSREKKESFPLTVTSAQKNPTAFYLCASSIVTGLGQPQHFGDGTRLSIL.

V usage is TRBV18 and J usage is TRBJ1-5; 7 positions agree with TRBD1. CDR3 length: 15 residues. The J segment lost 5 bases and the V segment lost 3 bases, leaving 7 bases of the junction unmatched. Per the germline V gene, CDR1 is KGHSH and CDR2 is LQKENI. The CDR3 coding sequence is TGTGCCAGCTCACCCATGGACAGGTCCGATCAGCCCCAGCATTTT. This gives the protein CASSPMDRSDQPQHF.

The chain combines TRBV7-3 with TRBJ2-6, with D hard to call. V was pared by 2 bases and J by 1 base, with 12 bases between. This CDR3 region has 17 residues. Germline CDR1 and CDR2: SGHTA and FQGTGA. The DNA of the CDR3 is TGTGCCAGCAGCTTATCGCCTGGGCCATCTGGGGCCAACGTCCTGACTTTC. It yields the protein CASSLSPGPSGANVLTF.

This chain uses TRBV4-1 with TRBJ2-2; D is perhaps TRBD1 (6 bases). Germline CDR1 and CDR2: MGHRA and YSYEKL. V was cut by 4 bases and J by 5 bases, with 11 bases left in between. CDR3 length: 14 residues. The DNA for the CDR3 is TGCGCCAGCAGCCTAATACAGGGAACCGGGGAGCTGTTTTTT. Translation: CASSLIQGTGELFF.